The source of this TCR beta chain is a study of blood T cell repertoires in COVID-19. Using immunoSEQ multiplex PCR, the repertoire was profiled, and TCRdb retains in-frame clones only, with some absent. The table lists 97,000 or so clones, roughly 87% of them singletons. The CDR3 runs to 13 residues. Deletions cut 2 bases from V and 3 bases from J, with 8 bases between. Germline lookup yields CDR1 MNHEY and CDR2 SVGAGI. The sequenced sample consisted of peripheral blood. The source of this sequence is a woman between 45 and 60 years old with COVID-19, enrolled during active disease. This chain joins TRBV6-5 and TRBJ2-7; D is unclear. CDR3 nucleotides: TGTGCCAGCAGTTACGGGCTGTACTACGAGCAGTACTTC. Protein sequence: CASSYGLYYEQYF.